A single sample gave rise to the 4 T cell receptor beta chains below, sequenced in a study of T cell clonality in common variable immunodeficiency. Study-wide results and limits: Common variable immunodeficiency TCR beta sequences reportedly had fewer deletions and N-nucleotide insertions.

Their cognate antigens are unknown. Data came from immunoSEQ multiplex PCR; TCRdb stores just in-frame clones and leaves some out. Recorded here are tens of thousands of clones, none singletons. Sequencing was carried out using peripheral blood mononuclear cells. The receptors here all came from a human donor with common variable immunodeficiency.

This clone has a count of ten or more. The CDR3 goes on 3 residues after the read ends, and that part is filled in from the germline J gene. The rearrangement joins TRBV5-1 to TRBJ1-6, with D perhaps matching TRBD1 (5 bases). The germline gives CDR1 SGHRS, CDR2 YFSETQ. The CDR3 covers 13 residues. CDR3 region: CASSTAGERPLHF. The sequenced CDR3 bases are TGCGCCAGCAGCACCGCGGGGGAGAGGCCC.

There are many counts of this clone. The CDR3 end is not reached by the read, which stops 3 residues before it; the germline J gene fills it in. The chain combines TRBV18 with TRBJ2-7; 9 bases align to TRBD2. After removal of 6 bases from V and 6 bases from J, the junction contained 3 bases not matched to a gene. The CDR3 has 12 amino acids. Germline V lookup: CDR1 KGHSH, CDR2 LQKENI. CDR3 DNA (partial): TGTGCCAGCTCCGCAGCGGGGGGCGAG. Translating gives CASSAAGGE. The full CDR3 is CASSAAGGEQYF.

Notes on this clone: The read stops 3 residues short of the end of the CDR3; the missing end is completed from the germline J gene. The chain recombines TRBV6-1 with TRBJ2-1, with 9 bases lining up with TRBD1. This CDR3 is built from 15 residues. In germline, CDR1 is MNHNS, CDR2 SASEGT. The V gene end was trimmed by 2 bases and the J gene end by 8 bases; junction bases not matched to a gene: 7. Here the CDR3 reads CASSERQGVSYEQFF. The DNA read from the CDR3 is TGTGCCAGCAGTGAACGACAGGGGGTTTCGTATGAG.

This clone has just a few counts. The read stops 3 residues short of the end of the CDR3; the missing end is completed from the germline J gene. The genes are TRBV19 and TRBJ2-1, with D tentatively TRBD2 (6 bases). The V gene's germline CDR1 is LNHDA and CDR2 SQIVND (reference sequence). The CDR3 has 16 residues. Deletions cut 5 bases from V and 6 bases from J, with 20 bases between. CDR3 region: CASSALSVRGSNEQFF. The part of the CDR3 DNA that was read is TGTGCCAGTAGTGCCCTATCGGTCCGGGGGAGCAATGAG.